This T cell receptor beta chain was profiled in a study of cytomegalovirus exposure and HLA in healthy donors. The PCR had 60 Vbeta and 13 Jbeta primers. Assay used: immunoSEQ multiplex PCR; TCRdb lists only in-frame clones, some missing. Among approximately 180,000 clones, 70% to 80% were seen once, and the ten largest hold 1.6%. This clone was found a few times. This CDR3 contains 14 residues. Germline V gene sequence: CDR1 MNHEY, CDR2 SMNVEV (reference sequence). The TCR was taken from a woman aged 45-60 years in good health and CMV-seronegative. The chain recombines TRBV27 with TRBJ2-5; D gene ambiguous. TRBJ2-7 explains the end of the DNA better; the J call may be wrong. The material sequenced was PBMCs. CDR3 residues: CASSPTTLAYEQYF. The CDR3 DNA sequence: TGTGCCAGCAGTCCGACGACCCTAGCCTACGAGCAGTACTTC.